This T cell receptor beta chain was documented in a study of OX40 agonist ivuxolimab in advanced cancers. Across the whole study: Each dose-escalation patient presented with hepatocellular carcinoma, melanoma, renal cell or head and neck cancer. Study-level results: At 0.1 to 3.0 mg/kg, clonal expansion of CD4+ and CD8+ blood T cells had occurred by week 6. Relative to CD4+ cells, CD8+ T cells on average had more expanded clones.

Profiling relied on immunoSEQ multiplex PCR, and the TCRdb table lists in-frame clones only, not all of them. The table lists more than 95,000 clones, 91% of them singletons, with 0.25% to 0.35% in the top ten. On this clone: What it recognizes is unknown.

V was shortened by 0 bases and J by 0 bases, with 8 bases between the two germline ends. Germline V lookup: CDR1 SGHAT, CDR2 FQNNGV. The CDR3 totals 15 residues. The timepoints at which blood was sampled were baseline, cycle 4 day 1, and cycle 7 day 1. The sample here was CD4+ or CD8+ T cells sorted from blood, taken in a trial of the OX40 agonist ivuxolimab. The sequence was obtained from an adult with an advanced solid tumor such as melanoma, head and neck, liver or kidney cancer. V usage is TRBV11-2 and J usage is TRBJ1-1, with D perhaps matching TRBD1 (5 bases). CDR3 in amino acids: CASSLERGLNTEAFF. CDR3 DNA sequence: TGTGCCAGCAGCTTAGAGCGGGGCTTGAACACTGAAGCTTTCTTT.